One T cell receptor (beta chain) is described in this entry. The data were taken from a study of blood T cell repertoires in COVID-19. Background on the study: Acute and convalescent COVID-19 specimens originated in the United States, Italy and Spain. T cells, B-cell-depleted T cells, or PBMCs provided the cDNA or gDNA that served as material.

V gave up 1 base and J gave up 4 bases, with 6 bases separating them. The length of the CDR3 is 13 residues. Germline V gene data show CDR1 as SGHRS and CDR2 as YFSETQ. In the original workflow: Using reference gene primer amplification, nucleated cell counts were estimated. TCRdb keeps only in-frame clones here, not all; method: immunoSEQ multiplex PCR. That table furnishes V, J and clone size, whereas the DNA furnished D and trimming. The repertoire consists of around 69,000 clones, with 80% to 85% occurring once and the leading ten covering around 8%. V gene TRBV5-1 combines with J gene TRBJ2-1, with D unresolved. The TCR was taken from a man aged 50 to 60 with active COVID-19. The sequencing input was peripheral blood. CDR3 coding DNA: TGCGCCAGCAGCTTGACATCGTACAATGAGCAGTTCTTC. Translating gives CASSLTSYNEQFF.